This TCR beta chain was identified in a study of T cells in Graves' hyperthyroidism and ophthalmopathy. Study results and limitations: Ophthalmopathy, as predicted by the model, came a median roughly 6.8 months after the prediction. Peripheral blood also featured most of the thyroid clonotypes expanded above 0.001.

The CDR3 sequence is 12 residues long. Per germline, CDR1 LGHNT and CDR2 FRNRAP. The germline V and J ends were trimmed by 7 bases and 6 bases, with 10 bases remaining between them. As to this clonotype: Its antigen remains unidentified.

Diagnostic decisions used clinical symptoms, serum thyroxine and TRAb, thyroid ultrasound and orbital computed tomography. PBMCs were obtained from 7.5 to 10 ml fresh peripheral blood. Amplification of TCR beta CDR3 regions used RNA as the template. Researchers ran a first-round RT-PCR on the TCR CDR3 using the HTBI primer set. Each CDR3 protein gets one entry after TCRdb re-called the multiplex PCR reads with MiXCR. Of nearly 600,000 distinct CDR3 sequences listed, 12% to 15% are singletons. Sequenced input: blood. The clonotype was recovered from a woman in her late teens or twenties with Graves' ophthalmopathy. The chain uses TRBV12-5 and TRBJ1-5; no clear D gene. CDR3 in DNA: TGTGCTAGTGCCAAAGGAGGTCAGCCCCAGCATTTT. This sequence encodes CASAKGGQPQHF.